This T cell receptor beta chain was recovered during a study of identical twins. TCRdb redid the calling of the 5' RACE reads with MiXCR, one entry per CDR3 protein. This table has hundreds of thousands of distinct CDR3 sequences, less than 9.5% appearing once. CDR1 and CDR2 from the germline V gene are LGHNA and YSLEER. The CDR3 has 16 amino acids. V lost 0 bases, J lost 0 bases, and 9 bases lay in between. In addition, the sample was reused for a study of yellow fever vaccine responses in identical twins.

The sequence came from a woman aged 18-30 years in good health. The chain is built from TRBV4-3 and TRBJ1-3; D gene uncertain. The specimen sequenced was CD8+ T cells sorted from blood. CDR3 loop: CASSQDWRHSGNTIYF. Written as DNA, the CDR3 is TGCGCCAGCAGCCAAGATTGGCGCCACTCTGGAAACACCATATATTTT.